Following are 9 T cell receptor beta chains from one sample sequenced in a study of shared clonotypes between healthy human individuals. Repertoires were generated with immunoSEQ multiplex PCR, while TCRdb's copy carries only in-frame clones and drops some. The table lists some 680,000 clones, roughly 73% of them singletons. The sequencing input was memory CD4+ T cells sorted from blood. Stated subset: CD45RA-negative fraction. These receptors came from a woman younger than 45 in good health.

The chain couples TRBV28 to TRBJ1-5, with 7 bases aligning to TRBD1. The ends lost 7 bases at V and 4 bases at J; junction bases unmatched: 10. The germline CDR1 and CDR2 sequences are MDHEN and SYDVKM. The CDR3 has 15 amino acids. The CDR3 spells CASISGTGENQPQHF. The CDR3 coding sequence is TGTGCCAGCATTTCAGGAACAGGGGAGAATCAGCCCCAGCATTTT.

CDR3 region: CASSFPVTDTQYF. The CDR3, as DNA: TGTGCCAGCAGCTTCCCCGTCACAGATACGCAGTATTTT. The chain joins TRBV7-9 to TRBJ2-3; D remains ambiguous. The V gene's germline CDR1 is SEHNR and CDR2 FQNEAQ (reference sequence). Trimming stripped 3 bases from V and 2 bases from J, with 6 bases between. The CDR3 is 13 amino acids.

The J gene is TRBJ2-7, the V gene TRBV4-1, with D possibly TRBD1 on 5 matching bases. This CDR3 spans 13 amino acids. Germline V lookup: CDR1 MGHRA, CDR2 YSYEKL. The V and J ends lost 0 bases and 6 bases respectively, with 9 bases between them. CDR3 sequence (DNA): TGCGCCAGCAGCCAAGATCTGGGGCGCGAGCAGTACTTC. Amino acid sequence: CASSQDLGREQYF.

The V gene is TRBV21-1, the J gene TRBJ1-2. TRBV21-1 is recorded as a pseudogene. The CDR3 runs 16 residues. The CDR3 DNA reads TGTGCCAGCATCGGGGACCGCCGACTCCTTAACTATGGCTACACCTTC. Encoded protein: CASIGDRRLLNYGYTF.

The chain combines TRBV15 with TRBJ2-1; 14 nucleotides agree with TRBD2. Germline V lookup: CDR1 LNHNV, CDR2 YYDKDF (reference sequence). Trimming took 3 bases from V and 7 from J; bases not matched to a gene: 5. This CDR3 spans 16 amino acids. CDR3 in DNA: TGTGCCACCAGCAGGGCGGGACTAGCGGGAGTAAATGAGCAGTTCTTC. It specifies CATSRAGLAGVNEQFF.

The chain joins TRBV6-6 to TRBJ1-1, with a weak D call TRBD1 (5 bases). Germline V gene sequence: CDR1 MNHNY, CDR2 SVGAGI (reference sequence). The CDR3 covers 14 residues. V lost 6 bases, J lost 4 bases, and 15 bases lay in between. CDR3 residues: CASSPPHGGTEAFF. In DNA form, the CDR3 reads TGTGCCAGCAGCCCACCGCATGGGGGCACTGAAGCTTTCTTT.

This clone was recorded only once. The chain uses TRBV27 and TRBJ1-1; D gene uncertain. Germline V gives CDR1 MNHEY, CDR2 SMNVEV (reference sequence). V was clipped by 5 bases and J by 3 bases, with 16 bases between them. CDR3 size: 15 residues. The DNA of the CDR3 is TGTGCCAGCAGTCCTTCCCTCCTCGGGGACACTGAAGCTTTCTTT. Its translation: CASSPSLLGDTEAFF.

In its sample, this clone was seen many times. The chain's CDR3 is CASSIQGVEQFF. For the CDR3, the DNA is TGTGCCAGCAGCATACAGGGGGTCGAGCAGTTCTTC. The chain uses TRBV7-9 and TRBJ2-1, with 8 bases lining up with TRBD1. Germline V gives CDR1 SEHNR, CDR2 FQNEAQ (reference sequence). Trimming removed 5 bases from V and 10 bases from J; junction bases left unmatched: 4. The CDR3 runs 12 residues.

The table lists this clone with many counts. This chain uses TRBV28 with TRBJ2-1, with 10 bases that match TRBD2. Germline V gene lookup returns CDR1 MDHEN and CDR2 SYDVKM. This CDR3 contains 14 residues. V was clipped by 6 bases and J by 6 bases; unmatched bases: 5. In DNA, the CDR3 is TGTGCCAGCAGAAGACTAGCGGGTTCCAATGAGCAGTTCTTC. Translation gives CASRRLAGSNEQFF.